This T cell receptor beta chain was sequenced for a study of CD8 T cells in Susac syndrome (dated by TCRdb to the late 2010s). Notes on the research overall: Whether CD8+ T cell activation and differentiation in Susac syndrome was antigen driven was tested using repertoire sequencing. The clonality of the CD8+ T cell repertoire was compared across over 10 healthy donors, around 14 Susac syndrome patients and fewer than 16 multiple sclerosis patients. Summary of the overall study and its limitations: The study acknowledged that relatively few individuals were included in the TCR sequencing and HLA analysis.

As concerns this clonotype: The clone's antigen remains unknown. No per-base quality is available; no much larger clone lies one base away.

RNA was extracted using the RNeasy kit, and about 0.45 to 1 microgram was reverse transcribed with random hexamers. The immunoSEQ multiplex PCR assay, covering 54 Vbeta and 13 Jbeta segments, was used to amplify TCR beta CDR3 regions. To correct PCR amplification bias, a synthetic template baseline was used for both primer optimization and computational correction. The original methods were these. Reads were annotated to V, D and J genes per IMGT and analyzed with immunoSEQ Analyzer, keeping only productive sequences. Clonality was calculated as one minus the Shannon entropy normalized by log2 of the number of productive unique sequences. For each patient and control, public and private clones were evaluated within the 100 most prevalent clones. Clones were defined as Susac-specific when absent from the healthy and MS cohorts, from fewer than 1,300 published viral clones and from other ImmuneACCESS disease sequences. Using fastp at Q25 and MiXCR, TCRdb reprocessed the public reads and kept productive beta chains. Rows matching on CDR3 protein sequence are summarized as one entry with the most common DNA and genes. What appears here as the V and J calls and clone size reflects TCRdb's work, not the paper's. The sample table lists about 300,000 distinct CDR3 sequences, 70% to 90% of them with a count of one. Clones ranked in the top ten supply roughly 0.21% of the sample.

Peripheral blood CD8+ and CD4+ T cells from healthy donors, Susac syndrome patients and multiple sclerosis patients were profiled by high-throughput TCR beta sequencing. The multiple sclerosis controls were treatment-naive patients who had stable or active relapsing-remitting disease and met the revised McDonald criteria. Bulk CD8+ and CD4+ T cells were purified magnetically by negative isolation, whereas CD8+ TEMRA cells were enriched by FACS. Blood was collected in EDTA tubes and processed within 24 hours, with PBMCs isolated through density gradient centrifugation. PBMCs intended for TCR sequencing were cryopreserved in liquid nitrogen and were subsequently thawed in a 37 degrees C water bath. A purity of at least 90% was achieved for sorted or isolated CD4+, CD8+ and CD8+ TEMRA cells. Sequencing input: CD8+ T cells from PBMCs. The receptor comes from a human donor with multiple sclerosis.

The CDR3 reads CASSYLGLADNEQFF. DNA sequence: TGTGCCAGCAGTTACCTTGGGTTGGCAGACAATGAGCAGTTCTTC. The rearrangement joined TRBV6-6 to TRBJ2-1; confidence is insufficient to name the D gene. The CDR3 goes from the cysteine to the phenylalanine over 15 residues. CDR3 DNA only is kept here, 45 bases in frame from base 1. V was cut back by 2 bases and J by 5 bases, leaving a gap of 13 bases between them. CDR1 and CDR2, per the germline V gene (reference sequence), are MNHNY and SVGAGI.